What follows is one T cell receptor (beta chain) and its context. Original processing notes: Estimates of nucleated cell counts were drawn from the amplification of reference gene primers. The assay was immunoSEQ multiplex PCR, and TCRdb's table has in-frame clones only and misses some. That table is the source of V, J and clone size, and D and trimming were worked out from the DNA. Of more than 300,000 clones in the sample, roughly 86% were seen once. Seattle-derived patients entered the study during active infection and were followed longitudinally. J lost 5 bases, V lost 6 bases, and 9 bases had no gene match. Germline loops: CDR1 MDHEN, CDR2 SYDVKM. There are 15 residues in the CDR3. The record originates from a study of blood T cell repertoires in COVID-19. Study summary: Sites across the United States, Italy and Spain contributed samples from acute and convalescent COVID-19. Nucleic acid was either cDNA or gDNA, and it came from T cells, B-cell-depleted T cells, or PBMCs.

The chain joins TRBV28 to TRBJ2-1, with 8 bases aligning to TRBD2. The material sequenced was peripheral blood. This receptor was identified in a woman aged 25 to 45 with COVID-19, enrolled during active disease. The CDR3 nucleotides are TGTGCCAGCAGACTGGGCCTAGCGGGCCACAATGAGCAGTTCTTC. Protein product: CASRLGLAGHNEQFF.